A selection of T cell receptor beta chains follows, all from one sample in a study of blood T cell repertoires in COVID-19. Clones were sequenced by immunoSEQ multiplex PCR, and TCRdb holds only the in-frame ones, with some missing. Of roughly 380,000 clones listed, about 89% were seen once; the top ten hold roughly 1.6%. Sequencing input: peripheral blood. The receptors derive from a woman between 40 and 55 years old with COVID-19, enrolled during active disease. Each CDR3 is given with its conserved first and last residue. A D gene is named only where the DNA matches it firmly. Part of the rows lack a size; the others show once, few, many or a class for expanded clones.

V: TRBV27
size: few
D: TRBD1
J: TRBJ1-2
CDR3: CASRSQGEGNYGYTF
DNA: TGTGCCAGCAGATCACAGGGGGAAGGGAACTATGGCTACACCTTC

V: TRBV7-2
size: -
D: TRBD1
J: TRBJ1-2
CDR3: CASSPRTGLTEGYTF
DNA: TGTGCCAGCAGTCCAAGGACAGGGCTGACGGAGGGCTACACCTTC

V: TRBV6-5
size: -
D: -
J: TRBJ1-1
CDR3: CASRLGGPTEAFF
DNA: TGTGCCAGCCGCCTGGGGGGTCCAACTGAAGCTTTCTTT

V: TRBV27
size: -
D: TRBD2
J: TRBJ2-7
CDR3: CASSRDGGRAPARQYF
DNA: TGTGCCAGCAGCCGGGATGGCGGGAGGGCCCCCGCGCGTCAGTACTTC

V: TRBV7-8
size: -
D: TRBD1
J: TRBJ1-2
CDR3: CASSLGQGARGYTF
DNA: TGTGCCAGCAGCTTGGGACAGGGGGCTCGAGGCTACACCTTC

V: TRBV7-2
size: -
D: TRBD2
J: TRBJ2-2
CDR3: CASSLSTSVPAGELFF
DNA: TGTGCCAGCAGCCTGAGTACTAGCGTTCCGGCCGGGGAGCTGTTTTTT

V: TRBV18
size: -
D: -
J: TRBJ2-3
CDR3: CASSPTIDTQYF
DNA: TGTGCCAGCTCACCGACAATAGATACGCAGTATTTT

V: TRBV19
size: -
D: -
J: TRBJ2-5
CDR3: CASSTQIQETQYF
DNA: TGTGCCAGTAGTACACAAATTCAAGAGACCCAGTACTTC

V: TRBV7-9
size: -
D: TRBD2
J: TRBJ2-1
CDR3: CASSSLAGMNNEQFF
DNA: TGTGCCAGCAGCTCACTAGCGGGGATGAACAATGAGCAGTTCTTC

V: TRBV6-1
size: -
D: TRBD1
J: TRBJ1-2
CDR3: CASSEGTGFSYGYTF
DNA: TGTGCCAGCAGTGAAGGGACAGGGTTTAGCTATGGCTACACCTTC

V: TRBV19
size: -
D: -
J: TRBJ2-3
CDR3: CASSIERRGTSTDTQYF
DNA: TGTGCCAGTAGTATAGAGAGGCGGGGTACTAGCACAGATACGCAGTATTTT

V: TRBV6-5
size: -
D: -
J: TRBJ1-2
CDR3: CASRLDRLRYGYTF
DNA: TGTGCCAGCAGACTCGACAGGCTCCGCTATGGCTACACCTTC

V: TRBV11-3
size: -
D: TRBD1
J: TRBJ1-1
CDR3: CASSPGQGAGTEAFF
DNA: TGTGCCAGCAGCCCAGGACAGGGGGCAGGCACTGAAGCTTTCTTT

V: TRBV2
size: -
D: -
J: TRBJ1-5
CDR3: CASTAGISNQPQHF
DNA: TGTGCCAGCACGGCGGGCATAAGCAATCAGCCCCAGCATTTT

V: TRBV6-5
size: -
D: TRBD1
J: TRBJ1-1
CDR3: CASSSTGGLAEAFF
DNA: TGTGCCAGCAGTTCGACAGGGGGCCTCGCTGAAGCTTTCTTT

V: TRBV7-2
size: -
D: -
J: TRBJ2-5
CDR3: CASSFRTAKETQYF
DNA: TGTGCCAGCAGCTTTCGGACAGCTAAAGAGACCCAGTACTTC

V: TRBV5-1
size: -
D: TRBD2
J: TRBJ2-7
CDR3: CASSPTGGSYEQYF
DNA: TGCGCCAGCAGCCCGACGGGGGGCTCCTACGAGCAGTACTTC

V: TRBV27
size: -
D: TRBD1
J: TRBJ1-2
CDR3: CASSSSNDDRVANYGYTF
DNA: TGTGCCAGCAGTTCGTCAAATGATGACAGGGTGGCTAACTATGGCTACACCTTC

V: TRBV21-1
size: -
D: -
J: TRBJ2-7
CDR3: CASSKEEGQDPRSTYEQYF
DNA: TGTGCCAGCAGCAAAGAAGAGGGCCAGGATCCCCGGAGTACCTACGAGCAGTACTTC

V: TRBV5-1
size: -
D: -
J: TRBJ2-3
CDR3: CASSMEGQRLDTQYF
DNA: TGCGCCAGCAGCATGGAAGGACAGCGCCTCGATACGCAGTATTTT

V: TRBV2
size: -
D: TRBD1
J: TRBJ1-1
CDR3: CASSARQGGDTEAFF
DNA: TGTGCCAGCAGTGCCCGACAGGGTGGGGACACTGAAGCTTTCTTT

V: TRBV11-3
size: -
D: -
J: TRBJ1-1
CDR3: CASSLGRGNTEAFF
DNA: TGTGCCAGCAGCTTAGGACGCGGGAACACTGAAGCTTTCTTT